The T cell receptor beta chain described here comes from a study of memory CD4+ T cells and cytomegalovirus serostatus. Study summary: Healthy Belgian adult donors included roughly ten CMV-positive and some 25 CMV-negative people.

Concerning this clone itself: Its antigen remains unknown. This same CDR3 is encoded by further DNA sequences in the sample.

Study-wide results and caveats: Repertoires predicted CMV serostatus with median bootstrapped AUC of 0.95. About 40% of the roughly 160 known CMV-associated TCRbeta sequences appeared in CD4+ memory.

TCRdb keeps only in-frame clones here, not all; method: immunoSEQ multiplex PCR. The repertoire holds some 49,000 clones, with 60% to 80% as singletons. The sort gate was single viable CD3+CD4+CD8-CD45RO+ cells for memory CD4+ T cells. CDR3 length: 14 residues. Between the trimmed V and J ends, which lost 3 bases and 2 bases, there was a span of 8 bases. Germline assignment: CDR1 SEHNR and CDR2 FQNEAQ (reference sequence). The origin of this receptor is an adult in good health and CMV-seronegative. The chain has TRBV7-9 and TRBJ1-5, with TRBD1 as a possible D gene (6 bases). Sequenced input: memory CD4+ T cells from blood. The CDR3 coding sequence is TGTGCCAGCAGCTTGGGGGCGCGCAATCAGCCCCAGCATTTT. It translates to CASSLGARNQPQHF.